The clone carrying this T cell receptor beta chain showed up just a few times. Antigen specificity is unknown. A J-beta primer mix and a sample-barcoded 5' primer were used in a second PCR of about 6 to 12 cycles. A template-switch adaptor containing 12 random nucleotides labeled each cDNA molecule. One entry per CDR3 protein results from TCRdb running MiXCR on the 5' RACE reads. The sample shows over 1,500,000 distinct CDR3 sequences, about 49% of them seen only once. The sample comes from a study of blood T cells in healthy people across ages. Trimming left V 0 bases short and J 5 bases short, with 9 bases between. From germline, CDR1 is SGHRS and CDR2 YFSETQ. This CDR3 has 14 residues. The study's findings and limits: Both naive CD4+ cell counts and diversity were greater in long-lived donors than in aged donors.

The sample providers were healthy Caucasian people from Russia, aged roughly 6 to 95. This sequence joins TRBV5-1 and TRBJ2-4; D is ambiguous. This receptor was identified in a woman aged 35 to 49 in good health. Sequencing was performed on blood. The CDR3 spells CASSLGGRQNIQYF. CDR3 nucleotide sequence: TGCGCCAGCAGCTTGGGGGGTAGGCAAAACATTCAGTACTTC.